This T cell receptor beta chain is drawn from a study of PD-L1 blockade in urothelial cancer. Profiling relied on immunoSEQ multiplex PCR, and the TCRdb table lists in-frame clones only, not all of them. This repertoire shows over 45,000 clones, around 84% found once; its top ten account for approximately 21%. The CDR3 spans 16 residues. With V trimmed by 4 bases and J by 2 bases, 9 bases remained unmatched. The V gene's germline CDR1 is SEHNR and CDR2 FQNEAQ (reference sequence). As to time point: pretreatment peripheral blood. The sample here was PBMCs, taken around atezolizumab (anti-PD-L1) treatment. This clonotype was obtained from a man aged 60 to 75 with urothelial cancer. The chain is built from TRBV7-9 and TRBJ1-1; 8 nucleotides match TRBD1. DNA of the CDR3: TGTGCCAGCAGCTCCCCCACACAGGGGGTTAACACTGAAGCTTTCTTT. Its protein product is CASSSPTQGVNTEAFF.